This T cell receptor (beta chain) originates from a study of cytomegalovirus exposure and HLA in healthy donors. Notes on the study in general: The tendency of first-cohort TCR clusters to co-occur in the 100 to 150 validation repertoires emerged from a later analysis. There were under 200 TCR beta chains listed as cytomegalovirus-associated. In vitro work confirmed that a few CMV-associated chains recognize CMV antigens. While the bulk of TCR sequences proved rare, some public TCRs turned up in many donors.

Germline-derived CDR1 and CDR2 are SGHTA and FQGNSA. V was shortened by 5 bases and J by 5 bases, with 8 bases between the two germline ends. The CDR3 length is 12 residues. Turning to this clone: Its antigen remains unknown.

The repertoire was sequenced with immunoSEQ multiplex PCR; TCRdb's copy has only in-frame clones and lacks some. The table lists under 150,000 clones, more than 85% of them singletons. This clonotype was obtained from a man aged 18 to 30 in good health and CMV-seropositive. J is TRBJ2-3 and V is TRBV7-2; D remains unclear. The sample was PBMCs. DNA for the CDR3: TGTGCCAGCAGCCGCCCCAGAGATACGCAGTATTTT. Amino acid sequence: CASSRPRDTQYF. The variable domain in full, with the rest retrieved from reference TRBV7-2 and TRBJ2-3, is GAGVSQSPSNKVTEKGKDVELRCDPISGHTALYWYRQSLGQGLEFLIYFQGNSAPDKSGLPSDRFSAERTGGSVSTLTIQRTQQEDSAVYLCASSRPRDTQYFGPGTRLTVL.